One and the same sample provided the 6 T cell receptor beta chains below, sequenced in a study of chemoradiotherapy in HPV16-positive cancers. Generated by immunoSEQ multiplex PCR, the TCRdb table keeps only in-frame clones and is missing some. The sample holds about 35,000 clones, roughly 90% seen once. The sample consisted of blood, taken from a patient who underwent chemoradiotherapy. All receptors come from a human donor with HPV-associated anogenital cancer.

The chain links TRBV11-2 to TRBJ2-3, with 10 bases aligning to TRBD2. Germline values: CDR1 SGHAT, CDR2 FQNNGV. Trimming at V came to 5 bases and at J to 1 base, leaving 6 bases not matched to a gene. This CDR3 contains 16 residues. The CDR3 is CASSRLAGERTDTQYF. The DNA for the CDR3 is TGTGCCAGCAGCCGGCTAGCGGGGGAGCGCACAGATACGCAGTATTTT. The full variable domain, its missing parts supplied by reference TRBV11-2 and TRBJ2-3, is EAGVAQSPRYKIIEKRQSVAFWCNPISGHATLYWYQQILGQGPKLLIQFQNNGVVDDSQLPKDRFSAERLKGVDSTLKIQPAKLEDSAVYLCASSRLAGERTDTQYFGPGTRLTVL.

The rearrangement joins TRBV28 to TRBJ1-2; no firm D call. Germline CDR1 reads MDHEN; CDR2 reads SYDVKM. V dropped 6 bases and J dropped 4 bases, with 12 bases sitting between them. The CDR3 length is 13 residues. CDR3 loop: CASRPDRVYGYTF. DNA of the CDR3: TGTGCCAGCAGACCGGACCGAGTCTATGGCTACACCTTC.

There are a few counts of this clone. The chain is built from TRBV9 and TRBJ2-7; D could derive from TRBD1 or TRBD2 (6 bases each). The CDR3 has 14 residues. Germline values: CDR1 SGDLS, CDR2 YYNGEE. Deletions cut 2 bases from V and 5 bases from J, with 14 bases between. CDR3 protein: CASSVGGRSHEQYF. CDR3 nucleotide sequence: TGTGCCAGCAGCGTCGGGGGCAGGAGCCACGAGCAGTACTTC.

The J gene is TRBJ1-2, the V gene TRBV9; the match to TRBD1 covers 12 bases. The CDR3 extends over 15 amino acids. In germline, CDR1 is SGDLS, CDR2 YYNGEE. With 4 bases clipped from V and 7 bases from J, the junction kept 8 bases outside the gene matches. The CDR3 region has the DNA TGTGCCAGCAGCCCCGCTAGGGACAGGGGGCTTGGCTACACCTTC. Residues: CASSPARDRGLGYTF.

The chain recombines TRBV27 with TRBJ1-6, with D uncertain. Germline CDR1 MNHEY, CDR2 SMNVEV (reference sequence). V was clipped by 5 bases and J by 0 bases, with 5 bases between them. The CDR3 has 14 amino acids. The CDR3 loop is CASSPGSYNSPLHF. The DNA for the CDR3 is TGTGCCAGCAGTCCAGGCTCCTATAATTCACCCCTCCACTTT.

This clone has just one count. The chain is built from TRBV19 and TRBJ1-5; TRBD1 is a possible D gene (5 bases). The germline V gene has CDR1 LNHDA and CDR2 SQIVND (reference sequence). V dropped 2 bases and J dropped 6 bases, with 17 bases sitting between them. CDR3 length: 16 amino acids. This chain's CDR3 is CASSIFQTAAGQPQHF. The CDR3 DNA is TGTGCCAGTAGTATATTCCAGACAGCAGCGGGTCAGCCCCAGCATTTT.